Shown below are 19 T cell receptor beta chains from a single sample sequenced in a study of shared clonotypes between healthy human individuals. Cells designated naive CD8 were CD45RO-negative and were positively selected for CCR7, with terminally differentiated effector memory CD45RA+ cells excluded. Here immunoSEQ multiplex PCR was the method, and the copy in TCRdb shows in-frame clones only, minus some. This table holds about 2.1 million clones, 90% to 95% found once. The sequencing input was naive CD8+ T cells from PBMCs. The source is a man aged 18-30 years in good health. Some clones in this sample may be carry-over from other donors' samples.

The rearrangement joins TRBV7-9 to TRBJ2-3; no clear D gene. Trimming stripped 7 bases from V and 4 bases from J, with 18 bases between. This CDR3 region has 15 residues. The germline CDR1 and CDR2 sequences are SEHNR and FQNEAQ (reference sequence). The CDR3 sequence is CASTDKNLPPDTQYF. The CDR3 nucleotides read TGTGCCAGCACCGACAAGAACCTACCCCCAGATACGCAGTATTTT.

The chain couples TRBV11-2 to TRBJ2-1, with D maybe TRBD2 (5 bases). V was shortened by 4 bases and J by 8 bases, with 12 bases between the two germline ends. Germline CDR1 reads SGHAT; CDR2 reads FQNNGV. The length of the CDR3 is 13 residues. The CDR3 coding sequence is TGTGCCAGCAGCTGGGGAGACGGCGATGAGCAGTTCTTC. Protein product: CASSWGDGDEQFF.

This chain joins TRBV19 and TRBJ2-7; D gene ambiguous. CDR1 is LNHDA, CDR2 SQIVND, per germline (reference sequence). The CDR3 extends over 15 amino acids. Trimming removed 3 bases at V and 0 bases at J, with 12 bases between. The CDR3 loop reads CASSIQDDPSYEQYF. The DNA of the CDR3 is TGTGCCAGTAGTATCCAGGACGACCCCTCCTACGAGCAGTACTTC.

The chain couples TRBV27 to TRBJ1-5; D ambiguous. The V and J ends lost 2 bases and 6 bases respectively, with 14 bases between them. This CDR3 region has 15 residues. Germline CDR1 is MNHEY and CDR2 is SMNVEV (reference sequence). CDR3 amino acids: CASSLTGPAGQPQHF. In DNA form, the CDR3 reads TGTGCCAGCAGTTTAACGGGCCCGGCGGGTCAGCCCCAGCATTTT.

This rearrangement joins TRBV11-2 to TRBJ1-3; D is unclear. V dropped 3 bases and J dropped 3 bases, with 12 bases sitting between them. Germline CDR1 SGHAT, CDR2 FQNNGV. This CDR3 has 15 amino acids. The CDR3 region has the DNA TGTGCCAGCAGCTTGCAGACCGAGAATGGAAACACCATATATTTT. Residues: CASSLQTENGNTIYF. Full variable domain (rest looked up from reference TRBV11-2 and TRBJ1-3): EAGVAQSPRYKIIEKRQSVAFWCNPISGHATLYWYQQILGQGPKLLIQFQNNGVVDDSQLPKDRFSAERLKGVDSTLKIQPAKLEDSAVYLCASSLQTENGNTIYFGEGSWLTVV.

The chain recombines TRBV27 with TRBJ2-7; TRBD1 or TRBD2 may be the D gene (6 bases each). The CDR3 spans 15 residues. The germline CDR1 and CDR2 sequences are MNHEY and SMNVEV (reference sequence). Trimming stripped 5 bases from V and 3 bases from J, with 17 bases between. The CDR3 sequence is CASSSGQGPLYEQYF. The CDR3 DNA follows: TGTGCCAGCAGTAGCGGGCAGGGGCCTCTCTACGAGCAGTACTTC.

The chain is built from TRBV30 and TRBJ2-1, with 8 bases fitting TRBD2. CDR1 and CDR2 from the germline V gene are GTSNPN and SVGIG (reference sequence). The CDR3 spans 16 residues. The junction had 8 bases not matched to a gene; V was cut back by 0 bases and J by 4 bases. Here the CDR3 reads CAWSVQVAGTYNEQFF. For the CDR3, the DNA is TGTGCCTGGAGTGTACAGGTAGCGGGAACGTACAATGAGCAGTTCTTC.

This chain joins TRBV7-9 and TRBJ2-5, with D uncertain. CDR1 SEHNR and CDR2 FQNEAQ come from the germline V gene (reference sequence). The V end lost 1 base, the J end lost 2 bases, and 8 bases lay between the germline ends. There are 14 residues in the CDR3. In nucleotides, the CDR3 is TGTGCCAGCAGCTTAGACGTACAGCAAGAGACCCAGTACTTC. As protein: CASSLDVQQETQYF.

The chain uses TRBV7-2 and TRBJ1-4; weak D call: TRBD1 (5 bases). The germline V and J ends were trimmed by 4 bases and 5 bases, with 17 bases remaining between them. The germline gives CDR1 SGHTA, CDR2 FQGNSA. This CDR3 is 16 amino acids long. The CDR3 sequence: CASSSKPPWGNEKLFF. In nucleotides, the CDR3 is TGTGCCAGCAGCTCAAAACCGCCCTGGGGGAATGAAAAACTGTTTTTT.

The chain links TRBV6-5 to TRBJ2-1; no clear D. CDR3 size: 12 residues. V lost 2 bases, J lost 10 bases, and 9 bases lay in between. The germline V gene has CDR1 MNHEY and CDR2 SVGAGI. In nucleotides, the CDR3 is TGTGCCAGCAGTTACAATGAAATAGAGCAGTTCTTC. Protein: CASSYNEIEQFF.

CDR3 DNA sequence: TGTGCCAGCAGCTTCCTCGGACTAGCGGGAGGGCCCCATGAGCAGTTCTTC. This translates into CASSFLGLAGGPHEQFF. The chain links TRBV13 to TRBJ2-1; 15 nucleotides align to TRBD2. Looked up from germline, CDR1 is PRHDT and CDR2 is FYEKMQ (reference sequence). This CDR3 is built from 17 residues. Germline trimming cut 3 bases from V and 8 bases from J; bases unmatched to any gene: 8.

This clone was seen once. The chain carries TRBV7-9 and TRBJ2-1; 10 bases align to TRBD2. The CDR3 is 15 residues long. Germline CDR1 SEHNR, CDR2 FQNEAQ (reference sequence). The V segment lost 5 bases and the J segment 8 bases; nucleotides outside the gene matches: 9. The CDR3 loop is CASSPPSGSIDEQFF. For the CDR3, the DNA is TGTGCCAGCAGCCCCCCTAGCGGGAGTATCGATGAGCAGTTCTTC.

Only one count was recorded for this clone. This same CDR3 is encoded by further DNA sequences in the sample. The chain joins TRBV6-5 to TRBJ1-1, with TRBD1 as a possible D gene (5 bases). Trimming took 5 bases from V and 2 from J, leaving 9 bases between them. This CDR3 has 13 amino acids. The V gene's germline CDR1 is MNHEY and CDR2 SVGAGI. DNA of the CDR3: TGTGCCAGCAGTCTTGACAGAAACACTGAAGCTTTCTTT. This sequence encodes CASSLDRNTEAFF.

The chain uses TRBV15 and TRBJ2-2; a weak D match, TRBD2 (6 bases). Looked up from germline, CDR1 is LNHNV and CDR2 is YYDKDF (reference sequence). This CDR3 comprises 13 residues. The V and J ends lost 6 bases and 6 bases respectively, with 11 bases between them. CDR3: CATREGNSGELFF. CDR3 sequence (DNA): TGTGCCACCAGGGAGGGGAATTCCGGGGAGCTGTTTTTT.

The rearrangement uses TRBV7-9 and TRBJ2-1, with D possibly TRBD2 on 6 matching bases. The CDR3 loop spans 17 amino acids. CDR1 and CDR2 (germline): SEHNR, FQNEAQ (reference sequence). V was cut by 8 bases and J by 5 bases, with 25 bases left in between. The CDR3 here is CASLLGRGLANNNEQFF. The CDR3 DNA sequence: TGTGCCAGCCTCCTCGGGCGCGGGCTAGCGAATAACAATGAGCAGTTCTTC.

The rearrangement links TRBV5-5 to TRBJ2-7; D is ambiguous. The length of the CDR3 is 15 residues. Deletions cut 1 base from V and 1 base from J, with 12 bases between. Germline lookup yields CDR1 SGHKS and CDR2 YYEKEE (reference sequence). This CDR3 reads CASSLHPTTSYEQYF. CDR3 in DNA: TGTGCCAGCAGCTTGCATCCAACTACTTCCTACGAGCAGTACTTC.

The chain recombines TRBV11-2 with TRBJ1-4; D possibly corresponds to TRBD1 (6 bases). The CDR3 is 15 residues long. Germline V gene lookup returns CDR1 SGHAT and CDR2 FQNNGV. V was clipped by 6 bases and J by 8 bases, with 19 bases between them. DNA of the CDR3: TGTGCCAGCAGACCCTTTGGGCAGGGGCGAGAAAAACTGTTTTTT. Its protein is CASRPFGQGREKLFF.

J is TRBJ1-2 and V is TRBV28; D uncertain. This CDR3 has 15 residues. Germline CDR1 reads MDHEN; CDR2 reads SYDVKM. The ends were cut back, 4 bases at V and 5 bases at J, with 17 bases in the middle. This CDR3 reads CASSSSWEGAYGYTF. The CDR3 bases are TGTGCCAGCAGTTCCTCCTGGGAGGGAGCTTATGGCTACACCTTC.

The V gene is TRBV5-1, the J gene TRBJ2-7; maybe TRBD1 (5 bases). CDR3 length: 15 residues. Trimming removed 4 bases from V and 2 bases from J, with 16 bases in between. The germline gives CDR1 SGHRS, CDR2 YFSETQ. CDR3 loop: CASSPTDSYPYEQYF. The CDR3 DNA reads as TGCGCCAGCAGCCCTACCGACAGTTATCCCTACGAGCAGTACTTC.